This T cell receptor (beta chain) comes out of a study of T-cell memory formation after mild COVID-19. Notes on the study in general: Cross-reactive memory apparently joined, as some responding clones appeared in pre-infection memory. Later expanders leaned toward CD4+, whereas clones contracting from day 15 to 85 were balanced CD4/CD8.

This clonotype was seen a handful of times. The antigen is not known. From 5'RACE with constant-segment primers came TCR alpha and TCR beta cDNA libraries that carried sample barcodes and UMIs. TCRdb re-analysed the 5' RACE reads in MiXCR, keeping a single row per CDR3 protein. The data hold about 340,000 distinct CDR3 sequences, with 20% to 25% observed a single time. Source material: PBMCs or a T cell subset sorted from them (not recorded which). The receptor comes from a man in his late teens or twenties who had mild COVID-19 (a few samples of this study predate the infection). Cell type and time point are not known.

The CDR3 here is CASSFRGTGELFF. Here the CDR3 DNA reads TGTGCCAGCAGCTTTCGGGGCACCGGGGAGCTGTTTTTT. The chain recombines TRBV7-9 with TRBJ2-2, with a weak D call TRBD2 (5 bases). Germline-derived CDR1 and CDR2 are SEHNR and FQNEAQ (reference sequence). Trimming left V 3 bases short and J 4 bases short, with 6 bases between. The CDR3 is made up of 13 amino acids.